This entry concerns a single TCR beta chain. A few counts support this clone. Its specific antigen is unknown. No much larger clone is present one base from it, and per-base qualities are unavailable. TCRbeta CDR3 regions were amplified from genomic DNA using the immunoSEQ Assay, a bias-controlled multiplex PCR. The study's own analysis went as follows. Nucleated cell counts per sample were estimated from amplification of reference gene primers within the assay. To quantify the absolute abundance of each unique TCRbeta CDR3 rearrangement, sequence reads were collapsed and filtered. For each sample, productive Simpson clonality was calculated as the square root of Simpson's diversity index over productive rearrangements. TCRdb took over this immuneACCESS table, retaining in-frame rearrangements with V and J assigned. Such tables are incomplete; in checked studies, under half of the missing clones stem from an unresolved V gene, and the remainder is unexplained. V, J and clone size derive from that table, while D and trimming were established from the DNA sequence. The table for this sample lists roughly 300,000 clones; roughly 90% of them were counted only once. Of the sample, roughly 6.7% is held by the ten largest clones.

The germline ends are 10 bases apart after V is trimmed by 3 bases and J by 5 bases. From a lookup of the germline V gene, CDR1 and CDR2 are ENHRY and SYGVKD. From the cysteine up to the phenylalanine, the CDR3 has a length of 13 residues. Only CDR3 DNA is held: 39 bases, read in frame from base 1. This record belongs to a study of blood T cell repertoires in COVID-19 (dated by TCRdb to the early 2020s). Background on the whole study: The collaborator samples originated in the United States, Italy and Spain and spanned the acute and convalescent phases of COVID-19. The prospective study material was composed of cDNA or gDNA derived from T cells, B-cell-depleted T cells, or PBMCs. The dataset comprised deeply sampled blood TCRbeta repertoires from subjects exposed to, actively infected with, or recovered from COVID-19. The repertoires were released in a freely available public database meant as a resource for research on the immune response to SARS-CoV-2. The samples were drawn from the first 160 participants of the ongoing ImmuneRACE study and from 950 to 1,500 subjects provided by 6 global collaborators. The sample metadata nearly always contained a de-identified subject ID, COVID-19 status, age in years and sex. Where HLA class I and class II types were available, the types were taken from metadata supplied by the sample provider, not from assay-based typing.

Study-wide findings and limitations: How much clinical and demographic metadata was included differed by source and by participant, and the metadata was provided uncurated.

Another Seattle source contributed samples from volunteer blood donors who had recovered from COVID-19. The collaborating institutions used their own protocols to collect whole blood in K2EDTA tubes. For TCRbeta analysis, collaborators shipped samples in one of three forms: frozen whole blood, isolated PBMCs, or DNA extracted from either of those sample types. The material sequenced was peripheral blood. This clonotype was sampled from a man aged 18-30 years who had recovered from COVID-19. The sequence joins TRBV10-3 to TRBJ1-1, with the D segment identity uncertain. The CDR3 protein sequence reads: CAISEEDFTEAFF. The bases read TGTGCCATCAGTGAAGAGGACTTTACTGAAGCTTTCTTT.